The 20 T cell receptor beta chains below were found in one sample sequenced in a study of beta chain features in type 1 diabetes. The whole isolated RNA underwent reverse transcription, so sequencing captured expressed TCRB transcripts. Data came from immunoSEQ multiplex PCR; TCRdb stores just in-frame clones and leaves some out. The sample has just over 600,000 clones; around a sixth are singletons. Sequencing was carried out using naive CD4+ T cells from blood. These receptors were collected from a man aged 18 to 30 in good health.

The chain employs TRBV5-1 and TRBJ2-5; perhaps TRBD2 as D (6 bases). The CDR3 extends over 13 amino acids. Trimming shortened V by 5 bases and J by 2 bases, and 10 bases separated the two germline ends. Germline CDR1 is SGHRS and CDR2 is YFSETQ. The CDR3 nucleotides read TGCGCCAGCAGTAGGAGGGATCAAGAGACCCAGTACTTC. Protein: CASSRRDQETQYF.

This clone was picked up a small number of times. The V call is TRBV6-1, the J call TRBJ2-2, with a weak D call TRBD2 (6 bases). CDR3 length: 15 residues. Deletions cut 10 bases from V and 0 bases from J, with 15 bases between. Germline loops: CDR1 MNHNS, CDR2 SASEGT. The CDR3 sequence: CATRVREANTGELFF. DNA of the CDR3: TGTGCCACCAGAGTAAGGGAGGCGAACACCGGGGAGCTGTTTTTT.

This chain joins TRBV5-1 and TRBJ1-4; maybe TRBD1 (5 bases). CDR3 length: 15 residues. Between the trimmed V and J ends, which lost 3 bases and 5 bases, there was a span of 14 bases. Germline V gene data show CDR1 as SGHRS and CDR2 as YFSETQ. CDR3 sequence reads: CASSSQTGLNEKLFF. CDR3 DNA: TGCGCCAGCAGCTCCCAAACGGGACTAAATGAAAAACTGTTTTTT.

The chain has TRBV9 and TRBJ2-5; maybe TRBD2 (5 bases). The assigned J gene may be wrong: the sequence end matches TRBJ2-7 better. The germline CDR1 and CDR2 sequences are SGDLS and YYNGEE. This CDR3 region has 14 residues. CDR3 sequence reads: CASSVASHNYEQYF. In DNA form, the CDR3 reads TGTGCCAGCAGCGTAGCTAGCCACAACTACGAGCAGTACTTC.

This clone was counted a few times. This chain links TRBV29-1 with TRBJ2-7; maybe TRBD1 (6 bases). V gave up 6 bases and J gave up 7 bases, with 13 bases separating them. This CDR3 region has 11 residues. The germline V gene has CDR1 SQVTM and CDR2 ANQGSEA. This chain's CDR3 is CSVNRVGEQYF. CDR3 DNA: TGCAGCGTCAACAGGGTCGGGGAGCAGTACTTC.

The V gene is TRBV5-1, the J gene TRBJ2-1; D is possibly TRBD1 (5 bases). This CDR3 spans 12 amino acids. In germline, CDR1 is SGHRS, CDR2 YFSETQ. V lost 4 bases and J 9 bases, leaving 11 bases between the germline ends. CDR3 nucleotide sequence: TGCGCCAGCAGCACCCCAGGGTTTGAGCAGTTCTTC. Protein product: CASSTPGFEQFF. Variable domain in full (rest from reference TRBV5-1 and TRBJ2-1): KAGVTQTPRYLIKTRGQQVTLSCSPISGHRSVSWYQQTPGQGLQFLFEYFSETQRNKGNFPGRFSGRQFSNSRSEMNVSTLELGDSALYLCASSTPGFEQFFGPGTRLTVL.

V is TRBV19 and J is TRBJ1-5, with TRBD1 as a possible D gene (6 bases). Germline V lookup: CDR1 LNHDA, CDR2 SQIVND (reference sequence). The CDR3 runs 17 residues. V gave up 4 bases and J gave up 4 bases, with 20 bases separating them. DNA of the CDR3: TGTGCCAGTAGTAAAGGGCATGTGACAGGAGAGAATCAGCCCCAGCATTTT. Translation: CASSKGHVTGENQPQHF.

This clone was seen once. The V gene is TRBV2, the J gene TRBJ1-6; 11 bases map to TRBD1. The J segment lost 9 bases and the V segment lost 4 bases, leaving 5 bases of the junction unmatched. Per the germline V gene, CDR1 is SNHLY and CDR2 is FYNNEI. The CDR3 extends over 15 amino acids. CDR3 nucleotides: TGTGCCAGCAGTGTGGGACAGGGGGGACTTTCACCCCTCCACTTT. Its translation: CASSVGQGGLSPLHF.

The J gene is TRBJ2-1, the V gene TRBV28; D remains unclear. V gave up 2 bases and J gave up 13 bases, with 9 bases separating them. This CDR3 contains 11 residues. Germline V gene data show CDR1 as MDHEN and CDR2 as SYDVKM. The CDR3 spells CASSLEARQFF. CDR3 nucleotides: TGTGCCAGCAGTTTAGAAGCGAGACAGTTCTTC. The whole variable domain, remainder taken from reference TRBV28 and TRBJ2-1, is DVKVTQSSRYLVKRTGEKVFLECVQDMDHENMFWYRQDPGLGLRLIYFSYDVKMKEKGDIPEGYSVSREKKERFSLILESASTNQTSMYLCASSLEARQFFGPGTRLTVL.

J is TRBJ1-1 and V is TRBV4-2; D unclear. Between the trimmed V and J ends, which lost 4 bases and 5 bases, there was a span of 14 bases. From germline, CDR1 is LGHNA and CDR2 YNFKEQ. The CDR3 consists of 14 residues. CDR3 sequence: CASSPTLTETEAFF. CDR3 coding DNA: TGTGCCAGCAGCCCGACTCTTACAGAAACTGAAGCTTTCTTT.

This chain uses TRBV7-9 with TRBJ2-7, with TRBD1 identical over 11 bases. Germline V gene sequence: CDR1 SEHNR, CDR2 FQNEAQ (reference sequence). J gave up 5 bases and V 4 bases, and 19 bases lay outside the gene matches. This CDR3 contains 19 residues. CDR3 sequence: CASSYLRGTGGPMSHEQYF. DNA for the CDR3: TGTGCCAGCAGCTACTTGAGAGGGACAGGGGGACCCATGTCTCACGAGCAGTACTTC.

The table lists this clone with a few counts. The chain combines TRBV7-6 with TRBJ2-5; D is unresolved. The CDR3 is 14 amino acids. Germline CDR1 reads SGHVS; CDR2 reads FNYEAQ. Trimming took off 5 bases at V and 3 bases at J, with 13 bases between the two ends. CDR3 nucleotide sequence: TGTGCCAGCAGCCCCAATTCTGGGAAAGAGACCCAGTACTTC. This gives the protein CASSPNSGKETQYF.

The V gene is TRBV7-3, the J gene TRBJ1-6; 8 bases fit TRBD1. The CDR3 runs to 15 residues. Looked up from germline, CDR1 is SGHTA and CDR2 is FQGTGA. V was clipped by 5 bases and J by 7 bases; unmatched bases: 7. The CDR3: CASSLIQGVNSPLHF. The CDR3 bases are TGTGCCAGCAGCCTAATACAGGGGGTCAATTCACCCCTCCACTTT.

V is TRBV4-2 and J is TRBJ2-5, with D possibly being TRBD1 or TRBD2 (5 bases each). The length of the CDR3 is 17 residues. Trimming pared 4 bases from V and 1 base from J, leaving 19 bases between. Germline V gives CDR1 LGHNA, CDR2 YNFKEQ. The CDR3, as DNA: TGTGCCAGCAGCCGCAGTTGGCGGGTTGGGGGCCAAGAGACCCAGTACTTC. This translates into CASSRSWRVGGQETQYF.

This clone was counted a few times. The V gene is TRBV9, the J gene TRBJ2-5; the D gene is possibly TRBD1 (6 bases). V shed 4 bases and J shed 4 bases, with 11 bases lying between them. Germline lookup yields CDR1 SGDLS and CDR2 YYNGEE. This CDR3 has 13 residues. Here the CDR3 DNA reads TGTGCCAGCAGCCCAACCAGGGGAGAGACCCAGTACTTC. This codes for CASSPTRGETQYF.

This clone turned up a few times. The genes are TRBV25-1 and TRBJ1-1, with a possible D match to TRBD1 (5 bases). V was shortened by 0 bases and J by 1 base, with 15 bases between the two germline ends. The CDR3 covers 17 residues. Germline loops: CDR1 MGHDK, CDR2 SYGVNS. The CDR3 DNA reads TGTGCCAGCAGTGAATACCCCCTATCGGGGGGGAACACTGAAGCTTTCTTT. It is translated as CASSEYPLSGGNTEAFF.

This clone was picked up a small number of times. The chain links TRBV7-2 to TRBJ2-1; 10 bases are shared with TRBD1. Germline V gives CDR1 SGHTA, CDR2 FQGNSA. V shed 3 bases and J 9 bases; nucleotides not matched to a gene: 8. The CDR3 consists of 15 residues. The DNA of the CDR3 is TGTGCCAGCAGCTTGCCCCGGGACAGGGGTTTTGAGCAGTTCTTC. Translated: CASSLPRDRGFEQFF.

The chain links TRBV9 to TRBJ2-1; 11 positions match TRBD2. Germline CDR1 reads SGDLS; CDR2 reads YYNGEE. Unmatched junction bases numbered 1, after V lost 2 bases and J lost 3 bases. CDR3 length: 15 amino acids. The CDR3 bases are TGTGCCAGCAGCGTTACTAGCGGGAGCTACAATGAGCAGTTCTTC. It specifies CASSVTSGSYNEQFF.

V gene TRBV15 combines with J gene TRBJ1-1, with D unclear. V lost 1 base, J lost 0 bases, and 6 bases lay in between. The germline CDR1 and CDR2 sequences are LNHNV and YYDKDF (reference sequence). This CDR3 comprises 14 residues. The CDR3 sequence: CATSRGWVNTEAFF. The CDR3 bases are TGTGCCACCAGCAGAGGGTGGGTGAACACTGAAGCTTTCTTT. Looking up the rest from reference TRBV15 and TRBJ1-1 gives the full variable domain: DAMVIQNPRYQVTQFGKPVTLSCSQTLNHNVMYWYQQKSSQAPKLLFHYYDKDFNNEADTPDNFQSRRPNTSFCFLDIRSPGLGDTAMYLCATSRGWVNTEAFFGQGTRLTVV.

The chain combines TRBV6-6 with TRBJ2-1; the D gene is possibly TRBD2 (6 bases). V was pared by 6 bases and J by 8 bases, with 17 bases between. This CDR3 has 14 amino acids. CDR1 MNHNY and CDR2 SVGAGI come from the germline V gene (reference sequence). This CDR3 reads CASRTSYSLYEQFF. Written as DNA, the CDR3 is TGTGCCAGCAGAACTAGCTATTCCTTGTATGAGCAGTTCTTC.